The 14 T cell receptor beta chains below all came from one sample that was sequenced in a study of shared clonotypes between healthy human individuals (dated by TCRdb to between 2020 and 2021). Library preparation employed the immunoSEQ multiplex PCR assay. TCRdb obtained this table from immuneACCESS and retained in-frame rearrangements with V and J assigned. These tables miss some clones; where compared with another copy, unresolved V genes account for less than half of the shortfall, and the remainder is unexplained. Here the sample has some 2,100,000 clones; about 93% occur a single time. Jointly, the top ten make up more than 1.5% of the sample. CD8 naive samples were CD45RO-negative cells positively selected for CCR7, giving a CD45RA+CCR7+ population that excluded TemRA cells. Sequencing was performed on naive CD8+ T cells from PBMCs. The cell subset or site label corresponds to: CD45RA+CCR7+. These receptors all come from a man between 18 and 29 years old in good health. Some clones in this sample may be carry-over from other donors' samples.

The chain carries TRBV27 and TRBJ2-3; maybe TRBD1 (5 bases). V was clipped by 4 bases and J by 2 bases, with 13 bases between them. Per the germline V gene, CDR1 is MNHEY and CDR2 is SMNVEV (reference sequence). The CDR3 extends over 15 amino acids. As DNA, the CDR3 is TGTGCCAGCAGTTCCACCGACAGCATCACAGATACGCAGTATTTT. Encoded protein: CASSSTDSITDTQYF.

This clone was found once. The chain is built from TRBV25-1 and TRBJ2-1, with D possibly TRBD1 on 7 matching bases. Trimming cost V 3 bases and J 7 bases, with 13 bases left between them. In germline, CDR1 is MGHDK, CDR2 SYGVNS. The CDR3 spans 14 residues. The CDR3 DNA reads TGTGCCAGCAGTGACCTGACAGGGAGGAATGAGCAGTTCTTC. This codes for CASSDLTGRNEQFF.

This chain joins TRBV5-1 and TRBJ1-1, with D perhaps TRBD1 (5 bases). V lost 5 bases and J 2 bases, leaving 16 bases between the germline ends. CDR1 is SGHRS and CDR2 is YFSETQ in the germline V gene. The CDR3 sequence is 15 residues long. In DNA, the CDR3 is TGCGCCAGCAGGCTCGCGGGACCTCCCAACACTGAAGCTTTCTTT. Its protein product is CASRLAGPPNTEAFF.

The chain carries TRBV5-1 and TRBJ1-2; D gene uncertain. V lost 0 bases to trimming and J lost 1 base, with 10 bases between them. The CDR3 consists of 15 residues. Germline V gives CDR1 SGHRS, CDR2 YFSETQ. The CDR3 protein is CASSLGVADNYGYTF. The CDR3 region has the DNA TGCGCCAGCAGCTTGGGTGTGGCGGATAACTATGGCTACACCTTC.

The chain has TRBV7-2 and TRBJ2-4, with D maybe TRBD1 (6 bases). CDR1 and CDR2 from the germline V gene are SGHTA and FQGNSA. Trimming removed 5 bases at V and 1 base at J, with 12 bases between. CDR3 size: 15 residues. In DNA form, the CDR3 reads TGTGCCAGCAGCACCGGACAGAGGGCCAAAAACATTCAGTACTTC. Encoded protein: CASSTGQRAKNIQYF.

The rearrangement uses TRBV5-1 and TRBJ2-1; tentatively, D is TRBD2 (5 bases). The CDR3 is 16 amino acids. Trimming took off 4 bases at V and 4 bases at J, with 18 bases between the two ends. Germline V lookup: CDR1 SGHRS, CDR2 YFSETQ. The CDR3 sequence: CASSPRDSLIYNEQFF. DNA of the CDR3: TGCGCCAGCAGCCCCCGGGATTCCCTTATATACAATGAGCAGTTCTTC.

The chain has TRBV7-3 and TRBJ2-1, with D perhaps matching TRBD2 (6 bases). The V gene's germline CDR1 is SGHTA and CDR2 FQGTGA. The V and J ends lost 4 bases and 5 bases respectively, with 15 bases between them. This CDR3 comprises 15 residues. The CDR3 nucleotides read TGTGCCAGCAGCTCACGGTCGGGACTGGACAATGAGCAGTTCTTC. The encoded protein is CASSSRSGLDNEQFF.

The chain is built from TRBV27 and TRBJ1-5; a weak D match, TRBD1 (5 bases). Trimming removed 4 bases at V and 9 bases at J, with 10 bases between. The CDR3 is made up of 12 amino acids. Germline assignment: CDR1 MNHEY and CDR2 SMNVEV (reference sequence). CDR3 amino acids: CASSWGGGPQHF. In nucleotides, the CDR3 is TGTGCCAGCAGTTGGGGGGGTGGGCCCCAGCATTTT.

This chain links TRBV4-3 with TRBJ2-5; no firm D call. The CDR3 is made up of 16 amino acids. The V gene lost 1 base and the J gene lost 5 bases, with 17 bases spanning the gap. The germline V gene encodes CDR1 LGHNA and CDR2 YSLEER. CDR3 in amino acids: CASSQVPVGVRETQYF. As DNA, the CDR3 is TGCGCCAGCAGCCAAGTCCCGGTTGGGGTTAGGGAGACCCAGTACTTC.

In its sample, this clone was seen once. The chain carries TRBV6-5 and TRBJ1-5, with 8 bases that match TRBD1. This CDR3 spans 15 amino acids. The junction had 7 bases not matched to a gene; V was cut back by 6 bases and J by 3 bases. Per germline, CDR1 MNHEY and CDR2 SVGAGI. The CDR3 protein is CASRTGEGNNQPQHF. CDR3 DNA: TGTGCCAGCAGGACAGGGGAAGGTAACAATCAGCCCCAGCATTTT.

The rearrangement joins TRBV14 to TRBJ2-1; TRBD2 might be the D (5 bases). Germline values: CDR1 SGHDN, CDR2 FVKESK. The CDR3 totals 14 residues. V lost 4 bases and J lost 4, with 11 bases in between. CDR3 DNA: TGTGCCAGCAGCCCGGCGGGCCCTTACAATGAGCAGTTCTTC. This encodes CASSPAGPYNEQFF.

This CDR3 reads CASSNQPSGSHEQYF. CDR3 bases: TGTGCCAGCAGTAACCAGCCCTCAGGGAGCCACGAGCAGTACTTC. This chain uses TRBV6-5 with TRBJ2-7; D tentatively reads TRBD1 or TRBD2 (5 bases each). This CDR3 has 15 residues. Germline V CDR1 and CDR2: MNHEY, SVGAGI. The V end was cut by 5 bases, the J end by 5 bases, with 19 bases between.

This clone was recorded once. The gene calls are TRBV4-1 and TRBJ2-7; possibly TRBD2 for D (5 bases). CDR1 and CDR2 (germline): MGHRA, YSYEKL. Trimming left V 5 bases short and J 0 bases short, with 11 bases between. The CDR3 is 14 amino acids. Here the CDR3 DNA reads TGCGCCAGCAGCGCGAGGGCCGCCTCCTACGAGCAGTACTTC. Protein: CASSARAASYEQYF.

CDR3 sequence reads: CASSEGTSVTYEQYF. CDR3 nucleotides: TGTGCCAGCAGTGAAGGGACTAGCGTAACCTACGAGCAGTACTTC. J is TRBJ2-7 and V is TRBV2; the match to TRBD2 covers 9 bases. This CDR3 comprises 15 residues. In germline, CDR1 is SNHLY, CDR2 FYNNEI. V was clipped by 1 base and J by 2 bases; unmatched bases: 3.